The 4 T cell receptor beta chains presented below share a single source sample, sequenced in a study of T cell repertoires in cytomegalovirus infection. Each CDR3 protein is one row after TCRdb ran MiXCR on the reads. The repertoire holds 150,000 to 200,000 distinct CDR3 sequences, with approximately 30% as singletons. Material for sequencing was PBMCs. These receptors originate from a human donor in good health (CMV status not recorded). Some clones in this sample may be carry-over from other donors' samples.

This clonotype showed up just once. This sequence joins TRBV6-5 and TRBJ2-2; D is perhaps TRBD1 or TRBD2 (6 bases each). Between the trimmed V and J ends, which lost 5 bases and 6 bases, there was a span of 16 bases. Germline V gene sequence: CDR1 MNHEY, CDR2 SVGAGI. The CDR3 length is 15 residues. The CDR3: CASSTPKGGAGELFF. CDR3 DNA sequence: TGTGCCAGCAGTACCCCGAAGGGGGGTGCCGGGGAGCTGTTTTTT.

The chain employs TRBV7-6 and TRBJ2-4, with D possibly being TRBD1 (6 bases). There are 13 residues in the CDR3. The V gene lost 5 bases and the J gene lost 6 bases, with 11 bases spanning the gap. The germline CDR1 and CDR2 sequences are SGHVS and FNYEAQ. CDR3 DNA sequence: TGTGCCAGCAGCACATCGGACAGAAACATTCAGTACTTC. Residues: CASSTSDRNIQYF.

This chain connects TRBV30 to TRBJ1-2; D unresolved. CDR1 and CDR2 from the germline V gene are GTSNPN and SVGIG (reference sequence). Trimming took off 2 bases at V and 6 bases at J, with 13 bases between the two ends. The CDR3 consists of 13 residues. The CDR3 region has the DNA TGTGCCTGGAGTCTCCTCCCCGGACATGGCTACACCTTC. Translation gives CAWSLLPGHGYTF.

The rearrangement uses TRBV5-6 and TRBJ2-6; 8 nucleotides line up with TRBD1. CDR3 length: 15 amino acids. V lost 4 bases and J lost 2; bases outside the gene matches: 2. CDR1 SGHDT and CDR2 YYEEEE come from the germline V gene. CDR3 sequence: CASSLRGPGANVLTF. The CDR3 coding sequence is TGTGCCAGCAGCCTCAGGGGGCCTGGGGCCAACGTCCTGACTTTC.